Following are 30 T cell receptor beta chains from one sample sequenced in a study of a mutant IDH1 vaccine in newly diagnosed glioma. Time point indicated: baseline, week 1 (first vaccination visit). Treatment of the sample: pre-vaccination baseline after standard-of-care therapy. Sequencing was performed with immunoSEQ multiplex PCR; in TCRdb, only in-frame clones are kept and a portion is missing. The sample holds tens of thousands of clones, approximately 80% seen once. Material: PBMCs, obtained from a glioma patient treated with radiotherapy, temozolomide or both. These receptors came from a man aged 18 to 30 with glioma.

CDR3 in amino acids: CASSSWYDNQPQHF. The DNA of the CDR3 is TGTGCCAGCAGTTCCTGGTACGACAATCAGCCCCAGCATTTT. This chain joins TRBV6-5 and TRBJ1-5; D is undetermined. CDR1 is MNHEY, CDR2 SVGAGI, per germline. CDR3 length: 14 amino acids. V was clipped by 4 bases and J by 3 bases, with 10 bases between them.

The CDR3 DNA reads TGTGCCAGCTCACCCAACGCGAACACTGAAGCTTTCTTT. It specifies CASSPNANTEAFF. The chain has TRBV18 and TRBJ1-1; D not certain. This CDR3 comprises 13 residues. The germline V gene encodes CDR1 KGHSH and CDR2 LQKENI. V was cut by 3 bases and J by 1 base, with 6 bases left in between.

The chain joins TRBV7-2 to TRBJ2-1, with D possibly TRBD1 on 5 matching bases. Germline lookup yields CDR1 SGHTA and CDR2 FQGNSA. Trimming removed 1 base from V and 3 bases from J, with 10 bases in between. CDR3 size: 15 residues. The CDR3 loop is CASSLEGAGYNEQFF. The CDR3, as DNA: TGTGCCAGCAGCTTAGAAGGGGCAGGCTACAATGAGCAGTTCTTC.

The CDR3 sequence: CASKGRRDSYEQYF. Written as DNA, the CDR3 is TGTGCCAGTAAGGGGAGGCGGGACAGCTACGAGCAGTACTTC. The V gene is TRBV19, the J gene TRBJ2-7; D may be TRBD1 (7 bases). This CDR3 region has 14 residues. Trimming left V 7 bases short and J 3 bases short, with 16 bases between. Germline values: CDR1 LNHDA, CDR2 SQIVND (reference sequence). Complete variable domain (other parts from reference TRBV19 and TRBJ2-7): DGGITQSPKYLFRKEGQNVTLSCEQNLNHDAMYWYRQDPGQGLRLIYYSQIVNDFQKGDIAEGYSVSREKKESFPLTVTSAQKNPTAFYLCASKGRRDSYEQYFGPGTRLTVT.

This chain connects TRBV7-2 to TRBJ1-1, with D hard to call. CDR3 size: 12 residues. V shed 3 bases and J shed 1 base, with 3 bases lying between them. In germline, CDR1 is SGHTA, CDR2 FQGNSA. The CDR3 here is CASSFPNTEAFF. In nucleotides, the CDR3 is TGTGCCAGCAGCTTCCCGAACACTGAAGCTTTCTTT.

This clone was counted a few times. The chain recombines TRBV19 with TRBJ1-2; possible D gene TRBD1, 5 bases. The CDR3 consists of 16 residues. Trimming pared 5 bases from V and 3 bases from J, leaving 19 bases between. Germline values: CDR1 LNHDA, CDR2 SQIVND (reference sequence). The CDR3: CASSDYRDPRYYGYTF. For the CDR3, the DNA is TGTGCCAGTAGTGATTACCGGGACCCCCGGTACTATGGCTACACCTTC.

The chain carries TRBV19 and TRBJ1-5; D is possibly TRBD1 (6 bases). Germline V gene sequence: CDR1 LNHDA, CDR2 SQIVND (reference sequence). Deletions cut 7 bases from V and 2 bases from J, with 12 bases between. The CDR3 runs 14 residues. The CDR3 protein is CASIPGVGNQPQHF. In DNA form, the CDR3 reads TGTGCCAGTATTCCAGGGGTAGGCAATCAGCCCCAGCATTTT.

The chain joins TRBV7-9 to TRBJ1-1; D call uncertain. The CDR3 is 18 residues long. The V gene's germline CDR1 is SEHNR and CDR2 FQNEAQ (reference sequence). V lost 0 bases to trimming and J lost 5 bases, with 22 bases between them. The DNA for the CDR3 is TGTGCCAGCAGCTTAGCGACATTTACGGCCGCCCCTGGGACTGAAGCTTTCTTT. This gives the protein CASSLATFTAAPGTEAFF.

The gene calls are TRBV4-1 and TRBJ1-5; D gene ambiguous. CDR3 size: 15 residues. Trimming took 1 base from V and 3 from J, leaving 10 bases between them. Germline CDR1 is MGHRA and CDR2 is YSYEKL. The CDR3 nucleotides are TGCGCCAGCAGCCAAGTAGCGCAAAACAATCAGCCCCAGCATTTT. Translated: CASSQVAQNNQPQHF.

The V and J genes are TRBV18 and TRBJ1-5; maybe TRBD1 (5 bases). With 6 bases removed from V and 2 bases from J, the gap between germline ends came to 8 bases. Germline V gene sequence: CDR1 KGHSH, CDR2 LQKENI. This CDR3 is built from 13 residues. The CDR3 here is CASSRDGNQPQHF. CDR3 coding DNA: TGTGCCAGCTCCAGGGATGGCAATCAGCCCCAGCATTTT.

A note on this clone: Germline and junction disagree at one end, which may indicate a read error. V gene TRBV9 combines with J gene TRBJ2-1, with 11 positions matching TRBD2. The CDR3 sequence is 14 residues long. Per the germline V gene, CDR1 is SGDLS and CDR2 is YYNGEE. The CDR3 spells CASSVGDSGRAWVF. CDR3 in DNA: TGTGCCAGCAGCGTAGGGGATAGCGGGAGGGCCTGGGTCTTC.

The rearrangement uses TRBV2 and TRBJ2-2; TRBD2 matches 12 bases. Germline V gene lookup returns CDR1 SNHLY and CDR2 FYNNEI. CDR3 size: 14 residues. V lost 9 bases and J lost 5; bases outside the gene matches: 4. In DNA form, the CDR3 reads TGTGCCAGTCGCCTAGCGGGGGGGACCGGGGAGCTGTTTTTT. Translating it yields CASRLAGGTGELFF.

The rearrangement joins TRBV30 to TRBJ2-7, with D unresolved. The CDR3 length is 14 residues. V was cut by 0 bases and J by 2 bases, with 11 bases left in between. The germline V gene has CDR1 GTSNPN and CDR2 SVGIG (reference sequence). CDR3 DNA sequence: TGTGCCTGGAGTGTACAAGGGAAGACCTACGAGCAGTACTTC. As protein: CAWSVQGKTYEQYF.

As DNA, the CDR3 is TGTGCCACCAGAAGGGCAGGGGAGGCCGAGGCTGAAAAACTGTTTTTT. The encoded protein is CATRRAGEAEAEKLFF. This chain connects TRBV15 to TRBJ1-4; D is possibly TRBD1 (6 bases). With 6 bases removed from V and 7 bases from J, the gap between germline ends came to 21 bases. CDR1 is LNHNV, CDR2 YYDKDF, per germline (reference sequence). CDR3 length: 16 residues. Drawing the rest from reference TRBV15 and TRBJ1-4, the complete variable domain is DAMVIQNPRYQVTQFGKPVTLSCSQTLNHNVMYWYQQKSSQAPKLLFHYYDKDFNNEADTPDNFQSRRPNTSFCFLDIRSPGLGDTAMYLCATRRAGEAEAEKLFFGSGTQLSVL.

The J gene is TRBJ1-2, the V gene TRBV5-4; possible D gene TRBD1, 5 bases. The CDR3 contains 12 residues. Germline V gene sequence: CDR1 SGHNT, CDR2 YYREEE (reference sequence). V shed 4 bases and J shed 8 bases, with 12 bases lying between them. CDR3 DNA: TGTGCCAGCAGCCTAAGGGGCGGCGGCTACACCTTC. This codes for CASSLRGGGYTF.

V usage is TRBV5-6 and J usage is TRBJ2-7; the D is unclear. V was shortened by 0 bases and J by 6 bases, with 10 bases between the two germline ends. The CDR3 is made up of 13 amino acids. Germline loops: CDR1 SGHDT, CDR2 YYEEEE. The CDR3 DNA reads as TGTGCCAGCAGCTTGGTACCCTCAAGCGAGCAGTACTTC. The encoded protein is CASSLVPSSEQYF.

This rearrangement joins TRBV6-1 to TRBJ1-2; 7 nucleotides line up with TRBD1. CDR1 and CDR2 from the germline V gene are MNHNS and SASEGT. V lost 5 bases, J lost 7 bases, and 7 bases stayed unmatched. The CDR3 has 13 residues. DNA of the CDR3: TGTGCCAGCAGTCCGGCGACAGGGTTTGGCTACACCTTC. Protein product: CASSPATGFGYTF.

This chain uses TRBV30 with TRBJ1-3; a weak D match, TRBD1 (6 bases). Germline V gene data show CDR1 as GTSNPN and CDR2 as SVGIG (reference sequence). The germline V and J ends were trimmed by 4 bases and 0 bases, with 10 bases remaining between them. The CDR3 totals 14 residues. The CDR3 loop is CAWKDSLSGNTIYF. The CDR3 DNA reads TGTGCCTGGAAGGACAGCCTCTCTGGAAACACCATATATTTT. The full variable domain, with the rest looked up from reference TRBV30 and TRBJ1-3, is SQTIHQWPATLVQPVGSPLSLECTVEGTSNPNLYWYRQAAGRGLQLLFYSVGIGQISSEVPQNLSASRPQDRQFILSSKKLLLSDSGFYLCAWKDSLSGNTIYFGEGSWLTVV.

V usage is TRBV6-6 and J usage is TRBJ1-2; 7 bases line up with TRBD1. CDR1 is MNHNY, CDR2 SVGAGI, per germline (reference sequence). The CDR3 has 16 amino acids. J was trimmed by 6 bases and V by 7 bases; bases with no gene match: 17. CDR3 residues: CASTYTGRNGQDGYTF. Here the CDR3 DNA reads TGTGCCAGCACCTATACAGGGAGGAATGGACAGGATGGCTACACCTTC.

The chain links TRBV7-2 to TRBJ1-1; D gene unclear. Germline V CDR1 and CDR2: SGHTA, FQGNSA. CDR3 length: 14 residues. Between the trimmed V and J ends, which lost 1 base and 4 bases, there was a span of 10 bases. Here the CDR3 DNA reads TGTGCCAGCAGCTTAGTCCCACCTAGCACTGAAGCTTTCTTT. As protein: CASSLVPPSTEAFF.

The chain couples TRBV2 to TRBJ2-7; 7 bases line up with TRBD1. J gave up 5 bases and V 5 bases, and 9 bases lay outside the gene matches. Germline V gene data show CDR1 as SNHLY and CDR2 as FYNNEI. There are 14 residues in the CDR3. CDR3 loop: CASSNGDRVDEQYF. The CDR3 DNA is TGTGCCAGCAGTAACGGAGACAGGGTTGACGAGCAGTACTTC. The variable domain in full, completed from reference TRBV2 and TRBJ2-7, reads EPEVTQTPSHQVTQMGQEVILRCVPISNHLYFYWYRQILGQKVEFLVSFYNNEISEKSEIFDDQFSVERPDGSNFTLKIRSTKLEDSAMYFCASSNGDRVDEQYFGPGTRLTVT.

The CDR3, as DNA: TGCAGCGTACATACTAGCGGGAGGGCCAATGAGCAGTTCTTC. This codes for CSVHTSGRANEQFF. The rearrangement joins TRBV29-1 to TRBJ2-1, with TRBD2 matching over 13 bases. V lost 6 bases to trimming and J lost 6 bases; unmatched junction nucleotides: 5. The CDR3 spans 14 residues. Germline V gene data show CDR1 as SQVTM and CDR2 as ANQGSEA.

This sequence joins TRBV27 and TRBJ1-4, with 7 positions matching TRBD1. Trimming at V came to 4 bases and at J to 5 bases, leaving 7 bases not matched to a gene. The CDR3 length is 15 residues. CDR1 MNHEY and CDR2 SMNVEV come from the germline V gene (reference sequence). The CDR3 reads CASSSPGQRNEKLFF. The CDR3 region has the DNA TGTGCCAGCAGTTCGCCGGGACAGAGAAATGAAAAACTGTTTTTT. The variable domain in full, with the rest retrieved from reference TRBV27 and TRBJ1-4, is EAQVTQNPRYLITVTGKKLTVTCSQNMNHEYMSWYRQDPGLGLRQIYYSMNVEVTDKGDVPEGYKVSRKEKRNFPLILESPSPNQTSLYFCASSSPGQRNEKLFFGSGTQLSVL.

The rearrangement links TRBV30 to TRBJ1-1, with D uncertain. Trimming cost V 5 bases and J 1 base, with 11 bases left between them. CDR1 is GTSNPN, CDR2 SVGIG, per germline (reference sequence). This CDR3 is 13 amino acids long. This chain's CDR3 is CAWSKTPNTEAFF. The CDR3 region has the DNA TGTGCCTGGTCGAAAACTCCGAACACTGAAGCTTTCTTT.

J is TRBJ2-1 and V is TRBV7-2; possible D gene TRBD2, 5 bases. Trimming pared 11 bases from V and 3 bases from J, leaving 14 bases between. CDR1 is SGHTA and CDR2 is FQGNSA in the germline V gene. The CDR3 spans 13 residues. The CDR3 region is CARRDAYYNEQFF. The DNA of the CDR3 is TGTGCCCGACGGGATGCTTACTACAATGAGCAGTTCTTC.

CDR3 sequence: CASSFQGGDTEAFF. The CDR3 nucleotides are TGCGCCAGCAGCTTCCAAGGGGGAGACACTGAAGCTTTCTTT. The chain has TRBV5-1 and TRBJ1-1; tentative D call: TRBD1 (6 bases). The germline gives CDR1 SGHRS, CDR2 YFSETQ. There are 14 residues in the CDR3. With 2 bases removed from V and 3 bases from J, the gap between germline ends came to 11 bases.

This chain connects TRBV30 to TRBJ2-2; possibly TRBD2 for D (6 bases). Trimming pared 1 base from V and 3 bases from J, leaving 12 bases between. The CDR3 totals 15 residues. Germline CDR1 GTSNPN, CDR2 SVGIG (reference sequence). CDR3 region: CAWSAWDSDTGELFF. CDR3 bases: TGTGCCTGGAGTGCGTGGGACTCCGACACCGGGGAGCTGTTTTTT.

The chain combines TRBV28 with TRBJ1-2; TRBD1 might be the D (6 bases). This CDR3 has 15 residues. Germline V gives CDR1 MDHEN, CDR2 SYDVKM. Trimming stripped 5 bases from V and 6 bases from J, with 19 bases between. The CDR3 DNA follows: TGTGCCAGCAGTCCCAGACCCACAGGGAAGGATGGCTACACCTTC. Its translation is CASSPRPTGKDGYTF.

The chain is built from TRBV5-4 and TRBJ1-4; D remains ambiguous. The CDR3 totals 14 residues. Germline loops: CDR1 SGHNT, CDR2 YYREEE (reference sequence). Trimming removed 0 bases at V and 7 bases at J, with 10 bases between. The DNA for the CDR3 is TGTGCCAGCAGCTTGGTGGCAGGTTTTGAAAAACTGTTTTTT. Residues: CASSLVAGFEKLFF.

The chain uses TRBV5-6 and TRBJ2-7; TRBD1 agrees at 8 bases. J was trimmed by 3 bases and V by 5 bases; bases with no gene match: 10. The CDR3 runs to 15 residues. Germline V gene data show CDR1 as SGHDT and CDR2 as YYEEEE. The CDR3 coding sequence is TGTGCCAGCAGTAACTCGGGGACAGGCCGCTACGAGCAGTACTTC. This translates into CASSNSGTGRYEQYF.